These T cell receptor beta chains were read from a single sample in a study of CD8 T cells in Susac syndrome. TCRdb analysed the immunoSEQ multiplex PCR reads with MiXCR anew, one entry per CDR3 protein. The sample lists about 210,000 distinct CDR3 sequences; about 94% were seen once. The sample taken for sequencing was CD4+ T cells from PBMCs. Receptor source: a human donor with Susac syndrome. The CDR3 runs from the conserved cysteine through the conserved F or W.

v_call: TRBV30
cdr3_aa: CACGREETQYF

v_call: TRBV5-6
cdr3_aa: CASSSGLAGGGYNEQFF

v_call: TRBV20-1
cdr3_aa: CSALGAEFSNEQFF

v_call: TRBV2
cdr3_aa: CASSMGRNNSPLHF

v_call: TRBV29-1
cdr3_aa: CSNTGTAFMNTEAFF

v_call: TRBV6-5
cdr3_aa: CASSRDSLGHQHF

v_call: TRBV9
cdr3_aa: CASSGASGITDTQYF

v_call: TRBV3-1
cdr3_aa: CASSRPWGTGGVYTEAFF

v_call: TRBV12-3/TRBV12-4
cdr3_aa: CASSFQSGPNTEAFF

v_call: TRBV30
cdr3_aa: CAWSVGVGGQNIQYF

v_call: TRBV12-3/TRBV12-4
cdr3_aa: CASSPPMRGYTF

v_call: TRBV12-3/TRBV12-4
cdr3_aa: CASKGLQNTGELFF

v_call: TRBV3-1
cdr3_aa: CASSQDLTAGTEAFF

v_call: TRBV12-3/TRBV12-4
cdr3_aa: CASSLLVNQPQHF

v_call: TRBV6-5
cdr3_aa: CASMGGSNGELFF

v_call: TRBV6-2/TRBV6-3
cdr3_aa: CASSFGGSNQPQHF

v_call: TRBV29-1
cdr3_aa: CSVEEPSGASTDTQYF

v_call: TRBV12-3/TRBV12-4
cdr3_aa: CASSLGGARWNQPQHF